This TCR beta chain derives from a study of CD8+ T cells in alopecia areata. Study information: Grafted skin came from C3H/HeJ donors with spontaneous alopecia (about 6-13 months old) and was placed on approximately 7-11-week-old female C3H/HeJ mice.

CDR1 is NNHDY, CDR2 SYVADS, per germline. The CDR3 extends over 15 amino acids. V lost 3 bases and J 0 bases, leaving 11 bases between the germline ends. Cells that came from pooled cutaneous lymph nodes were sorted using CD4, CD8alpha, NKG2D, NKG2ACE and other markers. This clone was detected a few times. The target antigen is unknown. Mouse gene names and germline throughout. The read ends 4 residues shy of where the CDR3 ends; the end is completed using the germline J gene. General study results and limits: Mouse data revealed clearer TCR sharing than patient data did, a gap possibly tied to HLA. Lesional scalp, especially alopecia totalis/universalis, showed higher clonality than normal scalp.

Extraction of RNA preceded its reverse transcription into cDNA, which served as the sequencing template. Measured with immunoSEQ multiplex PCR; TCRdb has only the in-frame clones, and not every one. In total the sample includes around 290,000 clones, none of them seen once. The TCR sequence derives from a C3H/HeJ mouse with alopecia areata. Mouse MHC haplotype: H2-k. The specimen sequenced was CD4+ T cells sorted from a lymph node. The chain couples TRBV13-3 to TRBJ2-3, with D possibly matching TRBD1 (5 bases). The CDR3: CASSVTEYSAETLYF. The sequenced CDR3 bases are TGTGCCAGCAGTGTGACAGAATATAGTGCAGAA.